One sample yielded the 21 T cell receptor beta chains listed below, sequenced in a study of early T cells in non-severe SARS-CoV-2 infection. TCRdb re-analysed the 5' RACE reads in MiXCR, keeping a single row per CDR3 protein. The sample has some 91,000 distinct CDR3 sequences; 9.5% to 11% are singletons. The material sequenced was whole blood, taken at baseline. The receptors were gathered from an adult who was a healthcare worker with PCR-confirmed SARS-CoV-2 infection or an uninfected control (not recorded which).

This chain links TRBV5-1 with TRBJ2-3; TRBD2 agrees at 10 bases. CDR1 SGHRS and CDR2 YFSETQ come from the germline V gene. V lost 0 bases, J lost 3 bases, and 1 base stayed unmatched. The CDR3 loop spans 15 amino acids. The CDR3 sequence is CASSLDSGRTDTQYF. DNA for the CDR3: TGCGCCAGCAGCTTGGATAGCGGGAGGACAGATACGCAGTATTTT.

This clonotype was counted many times. The rearrangement links TRBV9 to TRBJ2-2; 7 nucleotides agree with TRBD2. Trimming at V came to 7 bases and at J to 2 bases, leaving 11 bases not matched to a gene. Germline CDR1 is SGDLS and CDR2 is YYNGEE. This CDR3 is built from 16 residues. Here the CDR3 DNA reads TGTGCCAGCCGGGGAGGGATAATAGGAAACACCGGGGAGCTGTTTTTT. Translated, it gives CASRGGIIGNTGELFF.

This clonotype was observed a handful of times. The chain links TRBV6-2 or TRBV6-3 to TRBJ2-3, with 10 bases identical to TRBD1. The CDR3 covers 19 residues. Germline-derived CDR1 and CDR2 are MNHEY and SVGEGT. V lost 4 bases to trimming and J lost 1 base; unmatched junction nucleotides: 14. CDR3 protein: CASSSPGQGISGRTDTQYF. The CDR3 coding sequence is TGTGCCAGCAGTTCTCCGGGACAGGGGATTAGCGGACGCACAGATACGCAGTATTTT.

In its sample, this clonotype was seen a few times. The chain joins TRBV7-9 to TRBJ2-1; tentatively, D is TRBD2 (6 bases). Germline values: CDR1 SEHNR, CDR2 FQNEAQ (reference sequence). Trimming pared 5 bases from V and 14 bases from J, leaving 16 bases between. This CDR3 has 12 amino acids. The CDR3 loop is CASSQGLWGEFF. The CDR3 region has the DNA TGTGCCAGCAGCCAGGGACTTTGGGGGGAGTTCTTC. The entire variable domain, with the rest obtained from reference TRBV7-9 and TRBJ2-1, is as follows: DTGVSQNPRHKITKRGQNVTFRCDPISEHNRLYWYRQTLGQGPEFLTYFQNEAQLEKSRLLSDRFSAERPKGSFSTLEIQRTEQGDSAMYLCASSQGLWGEFFGPGTRLTVL.

This clonotype has just a few counts. The chain recombines TRBV20-1 with TRBJ2-1, with D tentatively TRBD1 (5 bases). The germline CDR1 and CDR2 sequences are DFQATT and SNEGSKA (reference sequence). V was pared by 6 bases and J by 5 bases, with 20 bases between. The CDR3 length is 15 residues. The chain's CDR3 is CSALLPKGADNEQFF. The DNA of the CDR3 is TGCAGTGCCCTCCTCCCCAAAGGGGCTGACAATGAGCAGTTCTTC.

This clonotype was observed a handful of times. The V gene is TRBV6-6, the J gene TRBJ2-1, with 7 nucleotides matching TRBD1. The V gene's germline CDR1 is MNHNY and CDR2 SVGAGI (reference sequence). The V segment lost 3 bases and the J segment 4 bases; nucleotides outside the gene matches: 3. This CDR3 is built from 14 residues. The chain's CDR3 is CASSYRGQYNEQFF. The CDR3 nucleotides are TGTGCCAGCAGTTATAGGGGACAGTACAATGAGCAGTTCTTC.

This chain uses TRBV15 with TRBJ1-6; no clear D. Germline V lookup: CDR1 LNHNV, CDR2 YYDKDF (reference sequence). The CDR3 totals 17 residues. The V gene lost 4 bases and the J gene lost 4 bases, with 17 bases spanning the gap. In nucleotides, the CDR3 is TGTGCCACCAGCATTGTGCGTGCGCCTGTTTATAATTCACCCCTCCACTTT. Its protein is CATSIVRAPVYNSPLHF.

The chain employs TRBV5-6 and TRBJ2-7, with D possibly TRBD2 on 6 matching bases. The CDR3 runs to 15 residues. Germline CDR1 and CDR2: SGHDT and YYEEEE. V shed 4 bases and J shed 4 bases, with 18 bases lying between them. The chain's CDR3 is CASSPAGLAPYEQYF. Written as DNA, the CDR3 is TGTGCCAGCAGCCCTGCTGGGCTAGCGCCTTACGAGCAGTACTTC. The whole variable domain, remainder taken from reference TRBV5-6 and TRBJ2-7, is DAGVTQSPTHLIKTRGQQVTLRCSPKSGHDTVSWYQQALGQGPQFIFQYYEEEERQRGNFPDRFSGHQFPNYSSELNVNALLLGDSALYLCASSPAGLAPYEQYFGPGTRLTVT.

Many counts were recorded for this clonotype. The J gene is TRBJ2-1, the V gene TRBV3-1, with 10 positions matching TRBD2. Trimming cost V 0 bases and J 9 bases; bases outside gene matches: 5. The CDR3 is 15 residues long. CDR1 and CDR2 (germline): LGHDT, YNNKEL (reference sequence). The CDR3 is CASSQDSGGLGEQFF. The DNA for the CDR3 is TGTGCCAGCAGCCAAGATAGCGGGGGGCTTGGTGAGCAGTTCTTC.

This chain uses TRBV20-1 with TRBJ2-5; a weak D match, TRBD1 (6 bases). Germline CDR1 and CDR2: DFQATT and SNEGSKA (reference sequence). V lost 7 bases, J lost 13 bases, and 19 bases lay in between. The CDR3 length is 11 residues. CDR3 DNA: TGCAGTGTCACCCCCGGGCAGGGGACGTACTTC. Protein product: CSVTPGQGTYF.

Here the CDR3 reads CASTPKVADTQYF. The DNA of the CDR3 is TGTGCCAGCACTCCCAAGGTCGCAGATACGCAGTATTTT. The chain recombines TRBV7-2 with TRBJ2-3; no clear D. Germline CDR1 is SGHTA and CDR2 is FQGNSA. The CDR3 length is 13 residues. V was shortened by 7 bases and J by 4 bases, with 12 bases between the two germline ends.

This clonotype showed up just a few times. The CDR3 reads CASRLSSGTDTQYF. The CDR3 nucleotides are TGTGCCAGCAGACTCTCTAGCGGCACAGATACGCAGTATTTT. The chain joins TRBV7-2 to TRBJ2-3; possible D gene TRBD2, 6 bases. Germline V gene sequence: CDR1 SGHTA, CDR2 FQGNSA. V was clipped by 6 bases and J by 1 base, with 11 bases between them. This CDR3 contains 14 residues.

This clonotype showed up just once. A much bigger clone sits one base away, suggesting this may be a read error. The CDR3 end shows no conserved phenylalanine or tryptophan, and so a read error is likely. CDR3 bases: TGCAGTGCTAGTAGCAACGAGCAGTACTAC. It specifies CSASSNEQYY. The J gene is TRBJ2-7, the V gene TRBV20-1; the D is unclear. The CDR3 has 10 residues. Germline values: CDR1 DFQATT, CDR2 SNEGSKA (reference sequence). V lost 3 bases and J lost 5, with 5 bases in between.

This clonotype was counted a few times. J is TRBJ2-7 and V is TRBV10-2, with 11 bases matching TRBD2. V dropped 4 bases and J dropped 0; count of bases not matched to a gene: 11. This CDR3 is built from 18 residues. Germline loops: CDR1 WSHSY, CDR2 SAAADI. The CDR3 protein is CASSGTILAGDYSYEQYF. The CDR3 nucleotides read TGCGCCAGCAGTGGAACCATACTAGCGGGAGACTACTCCTACGAGCAGTACTTC.

The chain employs TRBV24-1 and TRBJ2-3; unclear D gene. The CDR3 loop spans 16 amino acids. Germline V gives CDR1 KGHDR, CDR2 SFDVKD. V lost 3 bases to trimming and J lost 0 bases, with 12 bases between them. In DNA form, the CDR3 reads TGTGCCACCAGTGATATACAGCGCGCTAGCACAGATACGCAGTATTTT. Translation: CATSDIQRASTDTQYF.

The chain uses TRBV7-6 and TRBJ2-2; 9 positions match TRBD2. CDR3 size: 16 residues. From germline, CDR1 is SGHVS and CDR2 FNYEAQ. V lost 5 bases to trimming and J lost 6 bases; unmatched junction nucleotides: 10. The CDR3 DNA sequence: TGTGCCAGCAGCCTCAACTGGCGGGAGGGTTCCGGGGAGCTGTTTTTT. Translation gives CASSLNWREGSGELFF.

The sample holds a few counts of this clonotype. V gene TRBV29-1 combines with J gene TRBJ2-2, with D maybe TRBD1 (5 bases). The ends were cut back, 3 bases at V and 0 bases at J, with 11 bases in the middle. The germline V gene has CDR1 SQVTM and CDR2 ANQGSEA. The CDR3 runs to 15 residues. The DNA for the CDR3 is TGCAGCGTTGAGATAGGGGTGTCGAACACCGGGGAGCTGTTTTTT. This encodes CSVEIGVSNTGELFF.

This clonotype has a handful of counts. This chain connects TRBV5-1 to TRBJ1-1; D unclear. The V gene's germline CDR1 is SGHRS and CDR2 YFSETQ. V was trimmed by 2 bases and J by 3 bases, leaving 11 bases between them. This CDR3 has 14 amino acids. DNA of the CDR3: TGCGCCAGCAGCTTTTCTCGAGGTGACACTGAAGCTTTCTTT. Amino acids: CASSFSRGDTEAFF.

A few counts support this clonotype. The chain combines TRBV29-1 with TRBJ1-1; D unclear. Looked up from germline, CDR1 is SQVTM and CDR2 is ANQGSEA. V was pared by 5 bases and J by 8 bases, with 3 bases between. The CDR3 totals 8 residues. The DNA of the CDR3 is TGCAGCGTTTCCGAAGCTTTCTTT. This sequence encodes CSVSEAFF.

The chain joins TRBV5-4 to TRBJ2-1, with D perhaps matching TRBD2 (6 bases). V gave up 4 bases and J gave up 0 bases, with 14 bases separating them. Germline assignment: CDR1 SGHNT and CDR2 YYREEE (reference sequence). This CDR3 comprises 16 residues. CDR3 loop: CASSAGSSLSYNEQFF. The CDR3 DNA follows: TGTGCCAGCAGCGCGGGATCTTCCCTCTCCTACAATGAGCAGTTCTTC.

This clonotype was detected many times. CDR3 protein: CASSPDRANTEAFF. For the CDR3, the DNA is TGTGCCAGCAGCCCCGACAGGGCGAACACTGAAGCTTTCTTT. V is TRBV6-5 and J is TRBJ1-1, with 7 bases aligning to TRBD1. This CDR3 has 14 residues. Germline CDR1 is MNHEY and CDR2 is SVGAGI. The junction had 5 bases not matched to a gene; V was cut back by 6 bases and J by 1 base.